This entry lists 23 T cell receptor beta chains sequenced from one sample in a study of cytomegalovirus exposure and HLA in healthy donors. The PCR had 60 Vbeta and 13 Jbeta primers. The data were produced by immunoSEQ multiplex PCR, yet TCRdb's version contains in-frame clones alone and is incomplete. Of about 260,000 clones in the sample, 84% were seen once. Sequenced: PBMCs. These receptors originate from a woman aged 40-49 years in good health and CMV-seropositive.

The chain is built from TRBV6-5 and TRBJ1-5, with 8 bases fitting TRBD1. CDR3 size: 15 residues. The V segment lost 5 bases and the J segment 6 bases; nucleotides outside the gene matches: 9. CDR1 is MNHEY, CDR2 SVGAGI, per germline. CDR3 DNA: TGTGCCAGCAGTGTTGGACAGGGAAGAAGTCAGCCCCAGCATTTT. Protein: CASSVGQGRSQPQHF.

The chain combines TRBV6-5 with TRBJ1-2; 7 positions match TRBD1. In germline, CDR1 is MNHEY, CDR2 SVGAGI. V was clipped by 3 bases and J by 7 bases; unmatched bases: 5. This CDR3 has 13 amino acids. Here the CDR3 reads CASSYEGGSGYTF. The CDR3 coding sequence is TGTGCCAGCAGTTATGAAGGGGGCTCTGGCTACACCTTC.

The chain recombines TRBV6-6 with TRBJ1-1; D remains unclear. The V and J ends lost 7 bases and 4 bases respectively, with 13 bases between them. This CDR3 spans 13 amino acids. In germline, CDR1 is MNHNY, CDR2 SVGAGI (reference sequence). The DNA of the CDR3 is TGTGCCAGCACGTCCTCGGGTTCCACTGAAGCTTTCTTT. Translation: CASTSSGSTEAFF.

The rearrangement joins TRBV10-3 to TRBJ1-6, with D possibly being TRBD1 (5 bases). The germline V gene has CDR1 ENHRY and CDR2 SYGVKD. With 3 bases removed from V and 13 bases from J, the gap between germline ends came to 10 bases. The CDR3 totals 12 residues. Written as DNA, the CDR3 is TGTGCCATCAGTGAAGGGGTAGGGCCCCTCCACTTT. Translated, it gives CAISEGVGPLHF.

This sequence joins TRBV30 and TRBJ1-1; 10 nucleotides align to TRBD1. The germline gives CDR1 GTSNPN, CDR2 SVGIG (reference sequence). The V segment lost 3 bases and the J segment 3 bases; nucleotides outside the gene matches: 4. This CDR3 is built from 14 residues. The CDR3 DNA reads TGTGCCTGGAGCCGACAGGGGGCTTACACTGAAGCTTTCTTT. Translating gives CAWSRQGAYTEAFF.

The chain combines TRBV4-3 with TRBJ1-4, with unresolved D. Per germline, CDR1 LGHNA and CDR2 YSLEER. The CDR3 is 15 residues long. Trimming pared 1 base from V and 4 bases from J, leaving 10 bases between. The CDR3 nucleotides are TGCGCCAGCAGCCAAGGAGGACTATATAATGAAAAACTGTTTTTT. As protein: CASSQGGLYNEKLFF.

The genes are TRBV4-3 and TRBJ2-7; a possible D gene is TRBD1 (6 bases). There are 14 residues in the CDR3. Trimming pared 5 bases from V and 2 bases from J, leaving 13 bases between. CDR1 and CDR2 from the germline V gene are LGHNA and YSLEER. In DNA form, the CDR3 reads TGCGCCAGCAGCACAGAAGCAGGGGCCTACGAGCAGTACTTC. This sequence encodes CASSTEAGAYEQYF.

The chain joins TRBV4-3 to TRBJ2-2; 10 bases align to TRBD1. CDR3 length: 16 residues. Germline loops: CDR1 LGHNA, CDR2 YSLEER. V shed 3 bases, J shed 3 bases, and the junction held 4 bases outside the gene matches. The CDR3: CASSQGQGSYTGELFF. The CDR3 bases are TGCGCCAGCAGCCAGGGACAGGGGTCGTACACCGGGGAGCTGTTTTTT.

The chain joins TRBV7-8 to TRBJ2-7, with TRBD1 matching 7 bases. The J segment lost 4 bases and the V segment lost 0 bases, leaving 12 bases of the junction unmatched. The CDR3 spans 17 residues. Germline values: CDR1 SGHVS, CDR2 FQNEAQ. The CDR3: CASSLARFGTVVYEQYF. CDR3 coding DNA: TGTGCCAGCAGCTTAGCGCGATTCGGGACAGTTGTTTACGAGCAGTACTTC.

This sequence joins TRBV9 and TRBJ2-5; a weak D match, TRBD1 (7 bases). Germline loops: CDR1 SGDLS, CDR2 YYNGEE. With 3 bases removed from V and 5 bases from J, the gap between germline ends came to 17 bases. The CDR3 is 15 residues long. CDR3 amino acids: CASSGSGGGGETQYF. For the CDR3, the DNA is TGTGCCAGCAGCGGTAGTGGAGGGGGCGGGGAGACCCAGTACTTC.

The chain links TRBV9 to TRBJ2-1, with 9 bases fitting TRBD2. J was trimmed by 5 bases and V by 3 bases; bases with no gene match: 9. The CDR3 length is 16 residues. CDR1 is SGDLS and CDR2 is YYNGEE in the germline V gene. The CDR3 loop is CASSGTQAGGHNEQFF. The CDR3 DNA is TGTGCCAGCAGCGGCACTCAAGCGGGAGGTCACAATGAGCAGTTCTTC.

There are a few counts of this clone. This chain uses TRBV7-2 with TRBJ2-5; unclear D gene. The CDR3 is 13 amino acids. In germline, CDR1 is SGHTA, CDR2 FQGNSA. Trimming stripped 1 base from V and 4 bases from J, with 7 bases between. This CDR3 reads CASSLGQRETQYF. DNA for the CDR3: TGTGCCAGCAGCTTAGGGCAGCGAGAGACCCAGTACTTC.

The rearrangement joins TRBV7-9 to TRBJ1-5, with a weak D call TRBD1 (6 bases). The CDR3 is 16 amino acids. With 2 bases removed from V and 0 bases from J, the gap between germline ends came to 11 bases. Looked up from germline, CDR1 is SEHNR and CDR2 is FQNEAQ (reference sequence). The DNA of the CDR3 is TGTGCCAGCAGCTTATTCCAGGGGAATAGCAATCAGCCCCAGCATTTT. Its protein product is CASSLFQGNSNQPQHF.

V and J are TRBV4-3 and TRBJ2-2; 11 positions match TRBD2. In germline, CDR1 is LGHNA, CDR2 YSLEER. J lost 4 bases, V lost 3 bases, and 7 bases had no gene match. CDR3 length: 17 amino acids. The CDR3 sequence: CASSHALAGVATGELFF. The CDR3 DNA follows: TGCGCCAGCAGCCACGCACTAGCGGGAGTCGCCACCGGGGAGCTGTTTTTT.

This chain joins TRBV19 and TRBJ1-6; tentative D call: TRBD1 (6 bases). Trimming took 3 bases from V and 9 from J, leaving 15 bases between them. Germline loops: CDR1 LNHDA, CDR2 SQIVND (reference sequence). This CDR3 has 15 amino acids. The CDR3 loop reads CASSIAGIGGSPLHF. In nucleotides, the CDR3 is TGTGCCAGTAGTATCGCCGGGATAGGGGGTTCACCCCTCCACTTT.

This clone was recorded only once. This chain uses TRBV9 with TRBJ2-3, with 13 bases that match TRBD2. CDR3 length equals 18 residues. The germline V gene has CDR1 SGDLS and CDR2 YYNGEE. V lost 0 bases, J lost 6 bases, and 10 bases stayed unmatched. In DNA form, the CDR3 reads TGTGCCAGCAGCGTAGGAGGGGAACTAGCGGGAGGGCCGGATACGCAGTATTTT. This sequence encodes CASSVGGELAGGPDTQYF.

The gene calls are TRBV6-5 and TRBJ1-1; D remains unclear. Looked up from germline, CDR1 is MNHEY and CDR2 is SVGAGI. The CDR3 extends over 12 amino acids. V was shortened by 0 bases and J by 11 bases, with 10 bases between the two germline ends. CDR3 sequence reads: CASSYSKGRAFF. Here the CDR3 DNA reads TGTGCCAGCAGTTACTCAAAAGGGAGGGCTTTCTTT.

This chain links TRBV21-1 with TRBJ1-1. TRBV21-1 is flagged as a pseudogene. This CDR3 contains 15 residues. The CDR3 DNA is TGTGCCAGCAGCCTTCCAGGGAGGATGAACACTGAAGCTTTCTTT. This gives the protein CASSLPGRMNTEAFF.

The chain joins TRBV11-1 to TRBJ2-7; 12 nucleotides agree with TRBD2. Germline V gene lookup returns CDR1 SGHAT and CDR2 FQDESV (reference sequence). This CDR3 contains 15 residues. V gave up 3 bases and J gave up 2 bases; unmatched junction bases: 2. CDR3 nucleotide sequence: TGTGCCAGCAGCTTGAGGACTAGCGGGACCTACGAGCAGTACTTC. Amino acid sequence: CASSLRTSGTYEQYF.

This chain's CDR3 is CASRPRLATGTDTQYF. CDR3 DNA: TGTGCCAGTAGACCCAGACTAGCGACAGGCACAGATACGCAGTATTTT. The chain uses TRBV19 and TRBJ2-3, with 8 nucleotides matching TRBD2. V dropped 6 bases and J dropped 1; count of bases not matched to a gene: 9. Germline CDR1 reads LNHDA; CDR2 reads SQIVND (reference sequence). The CDR3 covers 16 residues.

CDR3 protein: CASSLESYEQYF. The CDR3 DNA reads as TGTGCCAGCAGCTTAGAATCATACGAGCAGTACTTC. The chain employs TRBV7-8 and TRBJ2-7, with D uncertain. This CDR3 has 12 amino acids. In germline, CDR1 is SGHVS, CDR2 FQNEAQ. V was shortened by 1 base and J by 4 bases, with 5 bases between the two germline ends.

The rearrangement uses TRBV13 and TRBJ2-2; maybe TRBD2 (6 bases). V dropped 4 bases and J dropped 1 base, with 13 bases sitting between them. The germline gives CDR1 PRHDT, CDR2 FYEKMQ (reference sequence). This CDR3 has 16 amino acids. CDR3 coding DNA: TGTGCCAGCAGCTGGGGTAGCGGTATGAACACCGGGGAGCTGTTTTTT. It is translated as CASSWGSGMNTGELFF.

The chain's CDR3 is CASSQESTVTYEQYF. DNA for the CDR3: TGTGCCAGCAGCCAAGAATCAACGGTTACCTACGAGCAGTACTTC. The chain links TRBV4-2 to TRBJ2-7; D is unresolved. This CDR3 has 15 amino acids. Trimming pared 0 bases from V and 2 bases from J, leaving 11 bases between. Germline V gives CDR1 LGHNA, CDR2 YNFKEQ.